This TCR beta chain was observed in a study of T-cell reconstitution after alpha-beta-depleted transplantation in children. The CDR3 length is 12 residues. Germline V gene lookup returns CDR1 MNHEY and CDR2 SVGEGT. J gave up 5 bases and V 11 bases, and 5 bases lay outside the gene matches. Preparation of the TCRbeta library used unique molecular identifiers. Using its own MiXCR run on the PCR reads, TCRdb lists one record per CDR3 protein. The table shows roughly 610,000 distinct CDR3 sequences, with 10% to 13% occurring only once. The sequence was obtained from a human donor who donated a stem cell graft to a child with acute myeloid leukemia. The source was PBMCs from the stem cell graft donor, collected from the stem cell graft. V and J are TRBV6-2 or TRBV6-3 and TRBJ2-1; 8 positions agree with TRBD2. CDR3 loop: CALGTRHNEQFF. The CDR3 DNA is TGTGCCCTCGGGACTAGGCACAATGAGCAGTTCTTC.